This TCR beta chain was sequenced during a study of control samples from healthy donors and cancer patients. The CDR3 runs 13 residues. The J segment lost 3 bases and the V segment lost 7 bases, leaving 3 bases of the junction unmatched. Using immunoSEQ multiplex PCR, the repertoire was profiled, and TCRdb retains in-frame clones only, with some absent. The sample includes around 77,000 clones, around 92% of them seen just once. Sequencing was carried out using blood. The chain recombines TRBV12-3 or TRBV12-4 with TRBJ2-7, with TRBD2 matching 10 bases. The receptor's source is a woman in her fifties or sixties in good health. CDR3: CASKREGLYEQYF. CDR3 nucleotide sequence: TGTGCCAGCAAGCGGGAGGGCCTCTACGAGCAGTACTTC.